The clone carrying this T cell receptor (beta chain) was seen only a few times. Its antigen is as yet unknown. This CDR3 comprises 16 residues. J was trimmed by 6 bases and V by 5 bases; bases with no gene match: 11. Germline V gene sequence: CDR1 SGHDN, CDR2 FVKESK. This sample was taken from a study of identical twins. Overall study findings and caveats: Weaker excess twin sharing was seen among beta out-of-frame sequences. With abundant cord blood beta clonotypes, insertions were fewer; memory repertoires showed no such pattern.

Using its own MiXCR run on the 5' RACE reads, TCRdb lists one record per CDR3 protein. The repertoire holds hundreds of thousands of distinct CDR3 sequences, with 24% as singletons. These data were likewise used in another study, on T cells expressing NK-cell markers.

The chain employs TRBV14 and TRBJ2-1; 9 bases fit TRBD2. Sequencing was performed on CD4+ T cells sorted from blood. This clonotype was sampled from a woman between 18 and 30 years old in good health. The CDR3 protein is CASSSRYSAGGNEQFF. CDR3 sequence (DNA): TGTGCCAGCAGCTCAAGATATTCAGCGGGAGGCAATGAGCAGTTCTTC.